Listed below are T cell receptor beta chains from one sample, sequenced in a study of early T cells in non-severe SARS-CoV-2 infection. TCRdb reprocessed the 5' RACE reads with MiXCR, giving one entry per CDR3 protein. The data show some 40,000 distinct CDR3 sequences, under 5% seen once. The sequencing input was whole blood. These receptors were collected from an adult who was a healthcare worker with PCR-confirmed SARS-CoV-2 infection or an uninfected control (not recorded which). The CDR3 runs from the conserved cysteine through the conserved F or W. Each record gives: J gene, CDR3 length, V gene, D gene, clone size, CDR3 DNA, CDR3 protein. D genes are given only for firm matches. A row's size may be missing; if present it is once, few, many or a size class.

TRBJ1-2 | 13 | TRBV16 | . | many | TGTGCCAGCAGCCAACAGGGCGTCGGGGGCTACACCTTC | CASSQQGVGGYTF
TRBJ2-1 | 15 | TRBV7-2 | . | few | TGTGCCAGCAGCTTAGCGGTGAGCTCCTACAATGAGCAGTTCTTC | CASSLAVSSYNEQFF
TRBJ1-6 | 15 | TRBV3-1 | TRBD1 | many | TGTGCCAGCAGCCCCTCCGGGACAGGGGGCCCACCCCTCCACTTT | CASSPSGTGGPPLHF
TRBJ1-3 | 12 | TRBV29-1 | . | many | TGCAGCGTTGACCGGGGTGGAAACACCATATATTTT | CSVDRGGNTIYF
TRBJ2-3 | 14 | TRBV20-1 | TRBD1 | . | TGCAGTGCTAGCCGGGACAGGGGTATGGATACGCAGTATTTT | CSASRDRGMDTQYF
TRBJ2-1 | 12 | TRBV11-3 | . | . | TGTGCCAGCAGCTCCCCGGGCAATGAGCAGTTCTTC | CASSSPGNEQFF
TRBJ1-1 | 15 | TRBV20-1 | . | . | TGTAGTGCTAGAGCTCCGCTTAGGGGGGGCACTGAAGCTTTCTTT | CSARAPLRGGTEAFF
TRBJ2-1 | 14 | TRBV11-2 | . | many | TGTGCCAGCAGCCCGGGCCCTGGGGGTAATGAGCAGTTCTTC | CASSPGPGGNEQFF
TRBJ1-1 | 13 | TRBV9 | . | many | TGTGCCAGCAGTACAGGTATTAACACTGAAGCTTTCTTT | CASSTGINTEAFF
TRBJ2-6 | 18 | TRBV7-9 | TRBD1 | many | TGTGCCAGCAGCTTAGTCCTAGGACAGGAAGCTGGGGCCAACGTCCTGACTTTC | CASSLVLGQEAGANVLTF
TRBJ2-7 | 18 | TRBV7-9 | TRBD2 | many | TGTGCCAGCAGCCTACCGTTTCGAACTAGCGGCCAATCTGCGGAGCAGTACTTC | CASSLPFRTSGQSAEQYF
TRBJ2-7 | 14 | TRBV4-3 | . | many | TGCGCCAGCAGCCAAGCTTTGGAAAACTACGAGCAGTACTTC | CASSQALENYEQYF
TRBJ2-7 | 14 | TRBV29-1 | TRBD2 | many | TGCAGCGTTGAAGAGACTAGCGGGAGCTACGAGCAGTACTTC | CSVEETSGSYEQYF
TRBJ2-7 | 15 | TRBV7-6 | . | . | TGTGCCAGCAGCCCACTATCCGGGGTAACGTACGAGCAGTACTTC | CASSPLSGVTYEQYF
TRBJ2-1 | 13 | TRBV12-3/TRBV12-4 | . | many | TGTGCCAGCAGTAAACAAACCTACAATGAGCAGTTCTTC | CASSKQTYNEQFF
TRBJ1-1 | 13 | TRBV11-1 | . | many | TGTGCCAGCAGCTTGCAGGAGAACACTGAAGCTTTCTTT | CASSLQENTEAFF
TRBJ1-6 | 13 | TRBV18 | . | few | TGTGCCAGCTCACCGGATCCCCTGATACCCCTCCACTTT | CASSPDPLIPLHF
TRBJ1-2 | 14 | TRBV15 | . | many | TGTGCCACCAGCAGAGGAGGCAGCCGCTATGGCTACACCTTC | CATSRGGSRYGYTF
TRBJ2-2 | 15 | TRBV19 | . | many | TGTGCCAGTAGCCCGGACAGCGCGAACACCGGGGAGCTGTTTTTT | CASSPDSANTGELFF
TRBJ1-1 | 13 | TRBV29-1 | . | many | TGCAGCGTTGGAGGGCGGCAGTTGACTGAAGCTTTCTTT | CSVGGRQLTEAFF
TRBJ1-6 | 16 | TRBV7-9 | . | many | TGTGCCAGCAGCTCTAGGGCGGGCTCCTATAATTCACCCCTCCACTTT | CASSSRAGSYNSPLHF
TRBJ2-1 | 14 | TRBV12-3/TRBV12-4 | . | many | TGTGCCAGCAAACCTAGCGATTCCTACAATGAGCAGTTCTTC | CASKPSDSYNEQFF
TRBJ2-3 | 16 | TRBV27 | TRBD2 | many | TGTGCCAGCAGTTTACTAGCGGTTAGGGGCACAGATACGCAGTATTTT | CASSLLAVRGTDTQYF